These 29 T cell receptor beta chains came from one sample sequenced in a study of blood T cell repertoires in COVID-19. TCRdb's table, derived via immunoSEQ multiplex PCR, lists solely in-frame clones and lacks some. The table has some 380,000 clones, almost 90% seen once. The sequencing input was peripheral blood. These receptors came from a man aged 18 to 35 with active or convalescent COVID-19.

This chain joins TRBV7-3 and TRBJ1-1, with a weak D call TRBD1 (5 bases). Germline CDR1 SGHTA, CDR2 FQGTGA. V shed 9 bases and J shed 5 bases, with 16 bases lying between them. CDR3 length equals 13 residues. CDR3 amino acids: CASRVGQSTEAFF. In nucleotides, the CDR3 is TGTGCCAGTAGAGTGGGGCAGTCTACTGAAGCTTTCTTT.

The genes are TRBV9 and TRBJ1-1; D may be TRBD1 (5 bases). Trimming stripped 0 bases from V and 0 bases from J, with 9 bases between. Per the germline V gene, CDR1 is SGDLS and CDR2 is YYNGEE. This CDR3 spans 15 amino acids. CDR3 DNA: TGTGCCAGCAGCGTAGAAGGGGAAATGAACACTGAAGCTTTCTTT. This codes for CASSVEGEMNTEAFF.

This chain uses TRBV2 with TRBJ1-1, with D tentatively TRBD1 (6 bases). The ends were cut back, 10 bases at V and 0 bases at J, with 9 bases in the middle. The CDR3 is 12 residues long. Per the germline V gene, CDR1 is SNHLY and CDR2 is FYNNEI. CDR3 sequence reads: CAITGMNTEAFF. The CDR3 DNA follows: TGTGCCATCACAGGGATGAACACTGAAGCTTTCTTT.

The rearrangement links TRBV12-3 or TRBV12-4 to TRBJ1-2, with 7 bases matching TRBD1. V gave up 5 bases and J gave up 7 bases; unmatched junction bases: 7. The CDR3 spans 13 residues. CDR3 nucleotide sequence: TGTGCCAGCAGTGAGACAGGGTACGCTGGCTACACCTTC. It encodes CASSETGYAGYTF.

The chain joins TRBV9 to TRBJ2-7; 9 bases agree with TRBD1. The V and J ends lost 5 bases and 0 bases, in that order; junction bases with no gene match: 9. The length of the CDR3 is 16 residues. The V gene's germline CDR1 is SGDLS and CDR2 YYNGEE. CDR3: CASSRIPGQGSYEQYF. The CDR3 DNA reads TGTGCCAGCAGTCGCATCCCGGGACAGGGCTCCTACGAGCAGTACTTC.

The CDR3 coding sequence is TGTGCCACCAAGGGACAGGGGGCGGGAGGCTACACCTTC. Translation gives CATKGQGAGGYTF. V gene TRBV24-1 combines with J gene TRBJ1-2, with TRBD1 matching 12 bases. The germline V gene encodes CDR1 KGHDR and CDR2 SFDVKD. The CDR3 length is 13 residues. Trimming at V came to 8 bases and at J to 8 bases, leaving 5 bases not matched to a gene.

The chain carries TRBV18 and TRBJ1-4; 7 nucleotides match TRBD1. The trim removed 3 bases at V and 7 bases at J, leaving 5 bases unmatched. CDR3 size: 14 residues. The germline CDR1 and CDR2 sequences are KGHSH and LQKENI. Here the CDR3 reads CASSPGQPREKLFF. CDR3 nucleotide sequence: TGTGCCAGCTCACCGGGACAGCCTCGTGAAAAACTGTTTTTT.

The chain joins TRBV28 to TRBJ2-1; possibly TRBD1 for D (6 bases). The CDR3 totals 13 residues. CDR1 and CDR2 (germline): MDHEN, SYDVKM. Trimming took 6 bases from V and 7 from J, leaving 13 bases between them. The CDR3 is CASSPPGANEQFF. The CDR3 nucleotides read TGTGCCAGCAGCCCCCCAGGGGCGAATGAGCAGTTCTTC. Full variable domain (rest looked up from reference TRBV28 and TRBJ2-1): DVKVTQSSRYLVKRTGEKVFLECVQDMDHENMFWYRQDPGLGLRLIYFSYDVKMKEKGDIPEGYSVSREKKERFSLILESASTNQTSMYLCASSPPGANEQFFGPGTRLTVL.

The chain has TRBV5-1 and TRBJ2-7; tentative D call: TRBD2 (5 bases). V lost 0 bases and J lost 3, with 10 bases in between. The germline CDR1 and CDR2 sequences are SGHRS and YFSETQ. The CDR3 runs 14 residues. The CDR3 protein is CASSLGSGSYEQYF. The CDR3 region has the DNA TGCGCCAGCAGCTTGGGATCGGGGAGCTACGAGCAGTACTTC.

The chain couples TRBV2 to TRBJ2-1; possibly TRBD2 for D (6 bases). The V end lost 0 bases, the J end lost 10 bases, and 10 bases lay between the germline ends. CDR3 length: 13 amino acids. Germline V gene data show CDR1 as SNHLY and CDR2 as FYNNEI. CDR3 DNA: TGTGCCAGCAGTGAAGCGCTTGGGAGGGAGCAGTTCTTC. The encoded protein is CASSEALGREQFF.

The V call is TRBV28, the J call TRBJ1-5; D remains unclear. Germline CDR1 reads MDHEN; CDR2 reads SYDVKM. The germline V and J ends were trimmed by 6 bases and 2 bases, with 11 bases remaining between them. The CDR3 has 14 amino acids. The CDR3 DNA reads TGTGCCAGCAGGAGGGAGTGGGGCAATCAGCCCCAGCATTTT. This codes for CASRREWGNQPQHF.

The chain employs TRBV13 and TRBJ1-3; TRBD1 matches 9 bases. Trimming at V came to 5 bases and at J to 3 bases, leaving 5 bases not matched to a gene. Germline CDR1 and CDR2: PRHDT and FYEKMQ (reference sequence). This CDR3 has 15 amino acids. CDR3 amino acids: CASSNRGLFGNTIYF. The CDR3 DNA is TGTGCCAGCAGCAACAGGGGGCTTTTTGGAAACACCATATATTTT.

This sequence joins TRBV14 and TRBJ2-7; 8 bases are a match to TRBD1. Trimming at V came to 0 bases and at J to 2 bases, leaving 6 bases not matched to a gene. The CDR3 is made up of 16 amino acids. Germline loops: CDR1 SGHDN, CDR2 FVKESK. CDR3 amino acids: CASSQDPGTGAYEQYF. As DNA, the CDR3 is TGTGCCAGCAGCCAAGACCCTGGGACAGGAGCCTACGAGCAGTACTTC.

The CDR3 sequence is CASSHLGGNRNEQFF. Written as DNA, the CDR3 is TGTGCCAGCAGCCACCTCGGGGGGAATAGGAATGAGCAGTTCTTC. The J gene is TRBJ2-1, the V gene TRBV7-6; 7 positions match TRBD2. This CDR3 is built from 15 residues. V lost 5 bases, J lost 7 bases, and 11 bases stayed unmatched. Germline loops: CDR1 SGHVS, CDR2 FNYEAQ.

The chain joins TRBV19 to TRBJ2-7; no firm D call. Trimming took off 4 bases at V and 1 base at J, with 11 bases between the two ends. CDR1 is LNHDA and CDR2 is SQIVND in the germline V gene (reference sequence). The CDR3 length is 14 residues. This chain's CDR3 is CASSRMTQSYEQYF. Here the CDR3 DNA reads TGTGCCAGTAGTAGGATGACACAATCCTACGAGCAGTACTTC.

The rearrangement links TRBV4-2 to TRBJ2-1; perhaps TRBD2 as D (5 bases). CDR3 length: 16 residues. V lost 1 base and J lost 3, with 13 bases in between. CDR1 and CDR2 (germline): LGHNA, YNFKEQ. The CDR3 protein is CASSQAGYSYYNEQFF. The CDR3 nucleotides are TGTGCCAGCAGCCAAGCGGGGTACTCCTACTACAATGAGCAGTTCTTC.

The chain joins TRBV7-9 to TRBJ1-1, with D perhaps matching TRBD1 (6 bases). CDR3 size: 16 residues. In germline, CDR1 is SEHNR, CDR2 FQNEAQ (reference sequence). Trimming took off 5 bases at V and 5 bases at J, with 21 bases between the two ends. The CDR3 sequence: CASSGSQGSLRTEAFF. CDR3 nucleotide sequence: TGTGCCAGCAGCGGATCCCAGGGGTCGTTGAGAACTGAAGCTTTCTTT.

This chain joins TRBV7-2 and TRBJ1-5; no definite D call. Trimming shortened V by 5 bases and J by 5 bases, and 10 bases separated the two germline ends. The V gene's germline CDR1 is SGHTA and CDR2 FQGNSA. The CDR3 loop spans 13 amino acids. The CDR3 DNA reads as TGTGCCAGCAGCCGCCGGTTGGATCAGCCCCAGCATTTT. It specifies CASSRRLDQPQHF. The full variable domain, completed using reference TRBV7-2 and TRBJ1-5, is GAGVSQSPSNKVTEKGKDVELRCDPISGHTALYWYRQSLGQGLEFLIYFQGNSAPDKSGLPSDRFSAERTGGSVSTLTIQRTQQEDSAVYLCASSRRLDQPQHFGDGTRLSIL.

This chain links TRBV5-1 with TRBJ1-2; D uncertain. The CDR3 extends over 14 amino acids. Trimming left V 4 bases short and J 5 bases short, with 15 bases between. Germline V gene data show CDR1 as SGHRS and CDR2 as YFSETQ. The CDR3 DNA follows: TGCGCCAGCAGCCCCCGGGATACCAGATATGGCTACACCTTC. Protein product: CASSPRDTRYGYTF.

V usage is TRBV12-3 or TRBV12-4 and J usage is TRBJ1-1, with unresolved D. Trimming stripped 5 bases from V and 4 bases from J, with 8 bases between. This CDR3 is 12 amino acids long. In nucleotides, the CDR3 is TGTGCCAGCAGTCCACTTGGCACTGAAGCTTTCTTT. Amino acids: CASSPLGTEAFF.

J is TRBJ2-2 and V is TRBV4-1; 9 bases match TRBD1. CDR1 MGHRA and CDR2 YSYEKL come from the germline V gene. J was trimmed by 0 bases and V by 0 bases; bases with no gene match: 8. The CDR3 totals 19 residues. CDR3 amino acids: CASSQDYRGQGPNTGELFF. DNA of the CDR3: TGCGCCAGCAGCCAAGATTATCGGGGACAGGGACCGAACACCGGGGAGCTGTTTTTT.

V and J are TRBV7-2 and TRBJ1-5; 7 bases match TRBD1. CDR1 SGHTA and CDR2 FQGNSA come from the germline V gene. The trim removed 8 bases at V and 6 bases at J, leaving 10 bases unmatched. The CDR3 spans 14 residues. CDR3 sequence: CASGNGQVGQPQHF. As DNA, the CDR3 is TGTGCCAGCGGGAATGGACAGGTCGGTCAGCCCCAGCATTTT.

This clone showed up just once. The V and J genes are TRBV3-1 (or the pseudogene TRBV3-2) and TRBJ1-6, with D possibly being TRBD1 (6 bases). The V end lost 7 bases, the J end lost 9 bases, and 22 bases lay between the germline ends. This CDR3 comprises 16 residues. Germline CDR1 is LGHDT and CDR2 is YNNKEL (reference sequence). CDR3 sequence (DNA): TGTGCCAGCACCCCTTCCGGGACACATGGGGGTTCACCCCTCCACTTT. This encodes CASTPSGTHGGSPLHF.

J is TRBJ1-6 and V is TRBV28; 10 bases agree with TRBD1. After removal of 3 bases from V and 7 bases from J, the junction contained 3 bases not matched to a gene. The germline V gene encodes CDR1 MDHEN and CDR2 SYDVKM. The CDR3 has 15 amino acids. The CDR3 loop reads CASSFGTGDNSPLHF. CDR3 in DNA: TGTGCCAGCAGTTTCGGGACAGGGGACAATTCACCCCTCCACTTT.

The chain recombines TRBV4-2 with TRBJ2-7, with TRBD2 matching 16 bases. CDR1 is LGHNA and CDR2 is YNFKEQ in the germline V gene. This CDR3 region has 18 residues. V shed 0 bases, J shed 3 bases, and the junction held 5 bases outside the gene matches. The DNA of the CDR3 is TGTGCCAGCAGCCAAGAGGGACTAGCGGGAGGGCAGGGCTACGAGCAGTACTTC. It specifies CASSQEGLAGGQGYEQYF.

The chain uses TRBV13 and TRBJ2-7, with D unclear. CDR1 is PRHDT and CDR2 is FYEKMQ in the germline V gene (reference sequence). The germline V and J ends were trimmed by 0 bases and 0 bases, with 9 bases remaining between them. This CDR3 contains 15 residues. The CDR3 bases are TGTGCCAGCAGCTTAGGCAGAGCGAGCTCCTACGAGCAGTACTTC. Amino acid sequence: CASSLGRASSYEQYF.

Worth noting for this clone: An end of the junction does not agree with germline; a read error may underlie this. In DNA, the CDR3 is TGTGCTAGCAGCTTTGAGGGACAAGGTCGGGGGACCCAGTACTTC. This translates into CASSFEGQGRGTQYF. V is TRBV7-7 and J is TRBJ2-5; possibly TRBD1 for D (6 bases). Germline V gene lookup returns CDR1 SSHAT and CDR2 FNYEAQ (reference sequence). CDR3 size: 15 residues.

V is TRBV10-3 and J is TRBJ1-5; 9 bases map to TRBD1. V trimming: 0 bases; J trimming: 2 bases; junction bases outside the gene matches: 5. Germline CDR1 ENHRY, CDR2 SYGVKD. The CDR3 has 17 amino acids. The CDR3 DNA follows: TGTGCCATCAGTGAGTCGGGGACAGGGAAGGGCAATCAGCCCCAGCATTTT. It encodes CAISESGTGKGNQPQHF.

This rearrangement joins TRBV3-1 (or the pseudogene TRBV3-2) to TRBJ2-7; maybe TRBD2 (6 bases). Germline V gives CDR1 LGHDT, CDR2 YNNKEL (reference sequence). V lost 4 bases to trimming and J lost 7 bases, with 14 bases between them. This CDR3 comprises 13 residues. The CDR3 spells CASSPGAGWEQYF. The CDR3 nucleotides read TGTGCCAGCAGCCCGGGCGCGGGGTGGGAGCAGTACTTC.